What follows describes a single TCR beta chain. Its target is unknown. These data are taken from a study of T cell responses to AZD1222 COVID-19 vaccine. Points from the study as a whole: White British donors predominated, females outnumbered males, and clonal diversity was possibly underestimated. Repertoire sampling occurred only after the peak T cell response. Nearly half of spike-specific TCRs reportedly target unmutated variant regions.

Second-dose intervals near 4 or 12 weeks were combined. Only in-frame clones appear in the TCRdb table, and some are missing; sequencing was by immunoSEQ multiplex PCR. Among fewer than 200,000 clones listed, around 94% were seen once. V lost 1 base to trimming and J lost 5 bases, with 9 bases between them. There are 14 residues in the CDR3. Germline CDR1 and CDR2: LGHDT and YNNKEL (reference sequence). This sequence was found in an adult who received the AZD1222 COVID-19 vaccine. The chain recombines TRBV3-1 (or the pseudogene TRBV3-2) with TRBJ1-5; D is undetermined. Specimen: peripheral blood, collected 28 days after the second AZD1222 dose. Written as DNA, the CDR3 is TGTGCCAGCAGCCAAGGGAGTGTACATCAGCCCCAGCATTTT. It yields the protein CASSQGSVHQPQHF.